These 16 T cell receptor beta chains share one sample of origin, sequenced in a study of CD8 T cells in ankylosing spondylitis. TCRdb analysed the 5' RACE reads with MiXCR anew, one entry per CDR3 protein. Of 230,000 or so distinct CDR3 sequences listed, 15% to 20% are singletons. Sequencing used blood, either unsorted or a sorted T cell fraction (not recorded which). All receptors derive from a male donor with ankylosing spondylitis or in good health (not recorded which).

This clonotype was detected ten times or more. This chain uses TRBV5-1 with TRBJ2-1; D may be TRBD2 (5 bases). The germline gives CDR1 SGHRS, CDR2 YFSETQ. The V end was cut by 5 bases, the J end by 0 bases, with 9 bases between. The CDR3 runs to 14 residues. The CDR3 DNA sequence: TGCGCCAGCAGAGGACTCAGCTCCTACAATGAGCAGTTCTTC. This codes for CASRGLSSYNEQFF.

This CDR3 reads CASSLEDEQFF. CDR3 sequence (DNA): TGTGCCAGCAGTTTGGAGGATGAGCAGTTCTTC. V is TRBV12-3 or TRBV12-4 and J is TRBJ2-1; TRBD2 is a possible D gene (5 bases). The ends were cut back, 3 bases at V and 8 bases at J, with 5 bases in the middle. The CDR3 runs 11 residues.

This clonotype occurred a few times. The genes are TRBV20-1 and TRBJ1-5, with D possibly being TRBD1 (5 bases). The CDR3 sequence is 13 residues long. Trimming took off 4 bases at V and 5 bases at J, with 12 bases between the two ends. Looked up from germline, CDR1 is DFQATT and CDR2 is SNEGSKA (reference sequence). CDR3 amino acids: CSANVVGDQPQHF. In nucleotides, the CDR3 is TGCAGTGCTAACGTGGTAGGGGATCAGCCCCAGCATTTT.

This clonotype was detected a few times. This chain links TRBV12-3 or TRBV12-4 with TRBJ2-1; 10 bases match TRBD1. The CDR3 covers 14 residues. The ends lost 5 bases at V and 10 bases at J; junction bases unmatched: 8. CDR3 nucleotide sequence: TGTGCCAGCAGTCCTGGGACAGGGGTAGAGGAGCAGTTCTTC. Translation: CASSPGTGVEEQFF.

This clonotype was observed a handful of times. The chain joins TRBV20-1 to TRBJ2-7, with D tentatively TRBD2 (6 bases). The CDR3 has 13 residues. Per the germline V gene, CDR1 is DFQATT and CDR2 is SNEGSKA (reference sequence). V was cut by 1 base and J by 3 bases, with 10 bases left in between. CDR3 DNA: TGCAGTGCTAGAGGGGAGGACAACTACGAGCAGTACTTC. This encodes CSARGEDNYEQYF.

Ten or more counts support this clonotype. This chain joins TRBV10-3 and TRBJ2-3; no clear D gene. The germline V gene encodes CDR1 ENHRY and CDR2 SYGVKD. The germline V and J ends were trimmed by 5 bases and 1 base, with 10 bases remaining between them. The CDR3 spans 14 residues. DNA for the CDR3: TGTGCCATCAGTCCCCTCGAGGGCACAGATACGCAGTATTTT. Translated, it gives CAISPLEGTDTQYF.

The V call is TRBV5-4, the J call TRBJ2-7, with 8 bases aligning to TRBD1. V shed 2 bases, J shed 1 base, and the junction held 8 bases outside the gene matches. The CDR3 is 16 amino acids. Per germline, CDR1 SGHNT and CDR2 YYREEE (reference sequence). CDR3 loop: CASSLTGTGRSYEQYF. The CDR3, as DNA: TGTGCCAGCAGCTTAACGGGGACAGGCCGTTCCTACGAGCAGTACTTC.

This clonotype was seen only a few times. The J gene is TRBJ2-1, the V gene TRBV27, with 8 bases lining up with TRBD2. The J segment lost 5 bases and the V segment lost 3 bases, leaving 6 bases of the junction unmatched. CDR3 length: 15 amino acids. CDR1 is MNHEY, CDR2 SMNVEV, per germline (reference sequence). In DNA, the CDR3 is TGTGCCAGCAGTTTGGGGAGCGGGAGCAACAATGAGCAGTTCTTC. Its protein is CASSLGSGSNNEQFF.

The CDR3 region is CSAMDRETTGELFF. DNA of the CDR3: TGCAGTGCCATGGACAGGGAAACCACCGGGGAGCTGTTTTTT. The chain joins TRBV20-1 to TRBJ2-2, with TRBD1 identical over 8 bases. The CDR3 totals 14 residues. Germline V gene data show CDR1 as DFQATT and CDR2 as SNEGSKA (reference sequence). The ends lost 6 bases at V and 4 bases at J; junction bases unmatched: 7.

J is TRBJ2-2 and V is TRBV3-1, with 7 nucleotides matching TRBD2. With 1 base clipped from V and 4 bases from J, the junction kept 9 bases outside the gene matches. This CDR3 comprises 17 residues. Per the germline V gene, CDR1 is LGHDT and CDR2 is YNNKEL (reference sequence). The CDR3 loop is CASSQGSSGTFTGELFF. Written as DNA, the CDR3 is TGTGCCAGCAGCCAAGGCTCTAGCGGAACGTTCACCGGGGAGCTGTTTTTT.

V and J are TRBV5-1 and TRBJ2-2, with D possibly being TRBD2 (5 bases). CDR3 length: 15 residues. Trimming took off 6 bases at V and 7 bases at J, with 19 bases between the two ends. In germline, CDR1 is SGHRS, CDR2 YFSETQ. CDR3 sequence (DNA): TGCGCCAGCAACGAGGGTATGGAGAAAAACGGGGAGCTGTTTTTT. Protein sequence: CASNEGMEKNGELFF.

The J gene is TRBJ2-7, the V gene TRBV25-1; weak D call: TRBD1 (5 bases). Germline V gene sequence: CDR1 MGHDK, CDR2 SYGVNS. V lost 3 bases to trimming and J lost 3 bases, with 9 bases between them. The length of the CDR3 is 13 residues. CDR3 sequence (DNA): TGTGCCAGCAGTGAGGGCAGGGACTACGAGCAGTACTTC. Its protein is CASSEGRDYEQYF.

The rearrangement joins TRBV5-1 to TRBJ1-1, with a weak D call TRBD1 (5 bases). This CDR3 has 14 amino acids. Germline V CDR1 and CDR2: SGHRS, YFSETQ. V was clipped by 1 base and J by 4 bases, with 11 bases between them. The CDR3 DNA sequence: TGCGCCAGCAGCTTGAATGAGGGGCGCACTGAAGCTTTCTTT. Translated: CASSLNEGRTEAFF.

The chain combines TRBV12-3 or TRBV12-4 with TRBJ1-1, with D perhaps TRBD1 (5 bases). This CDR3 is 15 amino acids long. The V end lost 2 bases, the J end lost 2 bases, and 12 bases lay between the germline ends. The CDR3 DNA reads as TGTGCCAGCAGTTTACAACAGGATCCTAACACTGAAGCTTTCTTT. Encoded protein: CASSLQQDPNTEAFF.

This clonotype appeared a few times. The J gene is TRBJ2-1, the V gene TRBV6-5; 7 bases are shared with TRBD2. The V gene's germline CDR1 is MNHEY and CDR2 SVGAGI. J gave up 6 bases and V 5 bases, and 1 base lay outside the gene matches. The CDR3 is 12 residues long. CDR3 sequence: CASSGGGNEQFF. The CDR3 coding sequence is TGTGCCAGCAGTGGGGGGGGCAATGAGCAGTTCTTC.

J is TRBJ2-1 and V is TRBV29-1, with 13 bases aligning to TRBD2. With 3 bases clipped from V and 1 base from J, the junction kept 6 bases outside the gene matches. The CDR3 sequence is 17 residues long. The germline V gene has CDR1 SQVTM and CDR2 ANQGSEA. As DNA, the CDR3 is TGCAGCGTTGATGGACTAGCGGGAGCACAATCCTACAATGAGCAGTTCTTC. It yields the protein CSVDGLAGAQSYNEQFF.